One sample yielded the 26 T cell receptor beta chains listed below, sequenced in a study of blood T cell repertoires in COVID-19. Here immunoSEQ multiplex PCR was the method, and the copy in TCRdb shows in-frame clones only, minus some. Of 150,000 to 200,000 clones listed, 75% to 90% are singletons. Specimen: PBMCs or T cells enriched from blood (not recorded which). The receptors stem from a man between 65 and 85 years old who had been exposed to COVID-19.

The chain has TRBV9 and TRBJ1-2; 9 nucleotides match TRBD1. V lost 4 bases and J lost 4; bases outside the gene matches: 14. CDR1 is SGDLS and CDR2 is YYNGEE in the germline V gene. The CDR3 spans 17 residues. In DNA form, the CDR3 reads TGTGCCAGCAGCACAAGCTTTGGGACAGGGTCGCGCTATGGCTACACCTTC. It translates to CASSTSFGTGSRYGYTF.

The chain has TRBV19 and TRBJ1-5, with TRBD1 identical over 8 bases. J was trimmed by 10 bases and V by 8 bases; bases with no gene match: 7. The CDR3 runs to 12 residues. Germline V gene sequence: CDR1 LNHDA, CDR2 SQIVND (reference sequence). CDR3: CASGQGAVPQHF. CDR3 in DNA: TGTGCCAGTGGACAGGGCGCTGTACCCCAGCATTTT.

This clone was seen a handful of times. DNA of the CDR3: TGTGCCAGCAGTCCCAGGGACACCGGGGAGCTGTTTTTT. It translates to CASSPRDTGELFF. This chain uses TRBV27 with TRBJ2-2, with D perhaps TRBD1 (5 bases). The germline gives CDR1 MNHEY, CDR2 SMNVEV (reference sequence). The V end lost 5 bases, the J end lost 3 bases, and 7 bases lay between the germline ends. The CDR3 length is 13 residues.

The chain is built from TRBV6-5 and TRBJ2-7; tentative D call: TRBD2 (5 bases). The V end lost 10 bases, the J end lost 5 bases, and 12 bases lay between the germline ends. The CDR3 length is 11 residues. From germline, CDR1 is MNHEY and CDR2 SVGAGI. CDR3: CATRGLHEQYF. Here the CDR3 DNA reads TGTGCCACGCGAGGGCTCCACGAGCAGTACTTC.

The chain recombines TRBV6-5 with TRBJ2-7, with 7 bases that match TRBD1. V gave up 7 bases and J gave up 1 base; unmatched junction bases: 7. The CDR3 has 14 residues. CDR1 is MNHEY, CDR2 SVGAGI, per germline. The CDR3 here is CASTRTGQSYEQYF. Written as DNA, the CDR3 is TGTGCCAGCACCCGAACGGGACAGTCCTACGAGCAGTACTTC.

This clone was seen a handful of times. This rearrangement joins TRBV6-1 to TRBJ2-2; 10 nucleotides match TRBD1. Germline V CDR1 and CDR2: MNHNS, SASEGT. This CDR3 region has 16 residues. After removal of 4 bases from V and 8 bases from J, the junction contained 10 bases not matched to a gene. The CDR3 nucleotides are TGTGCCAGCAGTGCATTGGACAGGGGGACGGGTGGGGAGCTGTTTTTT. Translation: CASSALDRGTGGELFF.

The J gene is TRBJ1-1, the V gene TRBV5-1; 10 positions match TRBD1. In germline, CDR1 is SGHRS, CDR2 YFSETQ. With V trimmed by 4 bases and J by 4 bases, 4 bases remained unmatched. The CDR3 consists of 14 residues. The CDR3 nucleotides read TGCGCCAGCAGCCCGGGACAGGGGCCCACTGAAGCTTTCTTT. Translated: CASSPGQGPTEAFF.

The rearrangement joins TRBV4-3 to TRBJ1-3, with TRBD1 as a possible D gene (5 bases). CDR1 and CDR2 (germline): LGHNA, YSLEER. The V and J ends lost 0 bases and 4 bases respectively, with 19 bases between them. The CDR3 covers 18 residues. The chain's CDR3 is CASSQDRAGGGSGNTIYF. Here the CDR3 DNA reads TGCGCCAGCAGCCAAGATCGAGCCGGGGGGGGTTCGGGAAACACCATATATTTT.

This clone occurred many times. The chain links TRBV4-2 to TRBJ1-5, with 10 positions matching TRBD1. This CDR3 region has 17 residues. CDR1 and CDR2 from the germline V gene are LGHNA and YNFKEQ. With V trimmed by 4 bases and J by 2 bases, 8 bases remained unmatched. CDR3 amino acids: CASSPSDRGRGNQPQHF. The CDR3 DNA sequence: TGTGCCAGCAGCCCGTCCGACAGGGGGCGAGGCAATCAGCCCCAGCATTTT.

This rearrangement joins TRBV6-2 or TRBV6-3 to TRBJ1-1, with no clear D. This CDR3 region has 15 residues. In germline, CDR1 is MNHEY, CDR2 SVGEGT. Trimming shortened V by 0 bases and J by 1 base, and 9 bases separated the two germline ends. The CDR3 is CASSYSDFGNTEAFF. CDR3 bases: TGTGCCAGCAGTTACTCAGACTTTGGGAACACTGAAGCTTTCTTT.

V usage is TRBV7-2 and J usage is TRBJ2-7; D not resolved. V dropped 1 base and J dropped 3 bases, with 7 bases sitting between them. The germline CDR1 and CDR2 sequences are SGHTA and FQGNSA. The CDR3 runs 13 residues. Here the CDR3 reads CASSLGAIYEQYF. For the CDR3, the DNA is TGTGCCAGCAGCTTAGGAGCGATCTACGAGCAGTACTTC. The full variable domain, completed using reference TRBV7-2 and TRBJ2-7, is GAGVSQSPSNKVTEKGKDVELRCDPISGHTALYWYRQSLGQGLEFLIYFQGNSAPDKSGLPSDRFSAERTGGSVSTLTIQRTQQEDSAVYLCASSLGAIYEQYFGPGTRLTVT.

The chain combines TRBV5-8 with TRBJ2-1; 9 bases are a match to TRBD2. CDR1 and CDR2 (germline): SGHTS, YDEGEE. The CDR3 runs 15 residues. Trimming at V came to 2 bases and at J to 6 bases, leaving 6 bases not matched to a gene. CDR3 loop: CASSFETSGPNEQFF. Here the CDR3 DNA reads TGTGCCAGCAGCTTCGAGACTAGCGGTCCCAATGAGCAGTTCTTC.

V gene TRBV18 combines with J gene TRBJ1-3, with D unresolved. Germline CDR1 is KGHSH and CDR2 is LQKENI. The ends were cut back, 0 bases at V and 4 bases at J, with 10 bases in the middle. This CDR3 spans 15 amino acids. The CDR3 loop is CASSPPGGSGNTIYF. The CDR3 nucleotides are TGTGCCAGCTCACCACCGGGAGGATCGGGAAACACCATATATTTT.

The rearrangement uses TRBV28 and TRBJ1-4, with 9 bases lining up with TRBD1. Germline loops: CDR1 MDHEN, CDR2 SYDVKM. The CDR3 loop spans 16 amino acids. J was trimmed by 2 bases and V by 8 bases; bases with no gene match: 9. The chain's CDR3 is CASQEQGAGTNEKLFF. The CDR3, as DNA: TGTGCCAGCCAAGAACAGGGGGCTGGGACTAATGAAAAACTGTTTTTT.

The gene calls are TRBV28 and TRBJ1-1; D is uncertain. There are 10 residues in the CDR3. V shed 8 bases and J shed 1 base, with 2 bases lying between them. Germline-derived CDR1 and CDR2 are MDHEN and SYDVKM. The CDR3 nucleotides read TGTGCCAGCCAGAACACTGAAGCTTTCTTT. This translates into CASQNTEAFF.

The rearrangement uses TRBV4-3 and TRBJ1-1; D possibly corresponds to TRBD1 (6 bases). Germline CDR1 and CDR2: LGHNA and YSLEER. Trimming took 0 bases from V and 1 from J, leaving 12 bases between them. The CDR3 spans 16 residues. The CDR3 nucleotides are TGCGCCAGCAGCCAAGAGGAACAGGGACCGAACACTGAAGCTTTCTTT. It codes for CASSQEEQGPNTEAFF.

The chain recombines TRBV5-1 with TRBJ1-4; D might be TRBD1 (6 bases). This CDR3 is 17 amino acids long. Trimming shortened V by 2 bases and J by 3 bases, and 17 bases separated the two germline ends. Germline CDR1 SGHRS, CDR2 YFSETQ. CDR3 coding DNA: TGCGCCAGCAGCTTTGGTGTATCAGGGGCCTCTAATGAAAAACTGTTTTTT. Protein sequence: CASSFGVSGASNEKLFF.

This clone was recorded a few times. This rearrangement joins TRBV27 to TRBJ1-2; TRBD1 is a possible D gene (5 bases). This CDR3 is 14 amino acids long. V dropped 5 bases and J dropped 3 bases, with 13 bases sitting between them. Germline V gene sequence: CDR1 MNHEY, CDR2 SMNVEV (reference sequence). CDR3 residues: CASSPIGGYYGYTF. The CDR3 nucleotides read TGTGCCAGCAGTCCCATCGGGGGATACTATGGCTACACCTTC.

The CDR3 sequence is CASNNLNRDSLNTGELFF. CDR3 nucleotide sequence: TGTGCCAGCAACAACCTAAACCGGGACAGCTTGAACACCGGGGAGCTGTTTTTT. The rearrangement uses TRBV21-1 and TRBJ2-2; the listed D gene, TRBD1, was not tested against the DNA. TRBV21-1 is a documented pseudogene. This CDR3 has 18 residues.

The chain couples TRBV4-3 to TRBJ1-4; D possibly corresponds to TRBD1 (5 bases). The V gene's germline CDR1 is LGHNA and CDR2 YSLEER. The CDR3 contains 14 residues. V was shortened by 1 base and J by 6 bases, with 9 bases between the two germline ends. In DNA form, the CDR3 reads TGCGCCAGCAGCCAAGCGGGGGGGGATGAAAAACTGTTTTTT. Protein: CASSQAGGDEKLFF.

The chain links TRBV7-3 to TRBJ2-3; 15 bases are a match to TRBD2. The V and J ends lost 3 bases and 0 bases, in that order; junction bases with no gene match: 4. The CDR3 loop spans 18 amino acids. Germline loops: CDR1 SGHTA, CDR2 FQGTGA. This CDR3 is CASSFGLAGGLSTDTQYF. As DNA, the CDR3 is TGTGCCAGCAGCTTTGGACTAGCGGGGGGGCTTAGCACAGATACGCAGTATTTT.

The rearrangement uses TRBV6-5 and TRBJ2-7; maybe TRBD2 (5 bases). The CDR3 loop spans 14 amino acids. Trimming removed 6 bases at V and 6 bases at J, with 18 bases between. Germline V gives CDR1 MNHEY, CDR2 SVGAGI. The CDR3 coding sequence is TGTGCCAGCAGCTTCTGGGGAGACGCTGGCGAGCAGTACTTC. This translates into CASSFWGDAGEQYF.

V usage is TRBV6-6 and J usage is TRBJ2-7, with TRBD2 identical over 7 bases. The CDR3 consists of 16 residues. From germline, CDR1 is MNHNY and CDR2 SVGAGI (reference sequence). V trimming: 1 base; J trimming: 0 bases; junction bases outside the gene matches: 6. The chain's CDR3 is CASSYFSGGSSYEQYF. The CDR3 region has the DNA TGTGCCAGCAGTTACTTTTCCGGGGGGAGCTCCTACGAGCAGTACTTC.

The chain links TRBV7-6 to TRBJ2-7, with a possible D match to TRBD2 (6 bases). The CDR3 is 15 amino acids. Germline assignment: CDR1 SGHVS and CDR2 FNYEAQ. Trimming cost V 5 bases and J 2 bases, with 16 bases left between them. The CDR3 DNA is TGTGCCAGCAGCCCCTGGAGGGAGAGCGCCTACGAGCAGTACTTC. Translation: CASSPWRESAYEQYF. Supplemented by reference TRBV7-6 and TRBJ2-7, the full variable domain reads GAGVSQSPRYKVTKRGQDVALRCDPISGHVSLYWYRQALGQGPEFLTYFNYEAQQDKSGLPNDRFSAERPEGSISTLTIQRTEQRDSAMYRCASSPWRESAYEQYFGPGTRLTVT.

The rearrangement joins TRBV5-8 to TRBJ1-4; D is undetermined. This CDR3 spans 16 amino acids. Between the trimmed V and J ends, which lost 2 bases and 4 bases, there was a span of 15 bases. The germline V gene encodes CDR1 SGHTS and CDR2 YDEGEE. The CDR3 DNA reads TGTGCCAGCAGCTTCGGACTCCCCGATATTAATGAAAAACTGTTTTTT. Protein product: CASSFGLPDINEKLFF.

J is TRBJ2-7 and V is TRBV19; weak D call: TRBD1 (6 bases). The CDR3 runs 16 residues. CDR1 is LNHDA, CDR2 SQIVND, per germline (reference sequence). V was trimmed by 5 bases and J by 4 bases, leaving 21 bases between them. CDR3 sequence reads: CASSASTGTPTYEQYF. The CDR3 region has the DNA TGTGCCAGTAGTGCCTCAACAGGGACCCCTACATACGAGCAGTACTTC.